This T cell receptor beta chain was found in a study of T cell responses to AZD1222 COVID-19 vaccine (TCRdb year 2021). Context from the whole study: AZD1222 recipients whose second dose came at about 4 weeks and those whose second dose came at about 12 weeks were combined into one group, since spike-specific TCR depth and breadth did not differ between the two schedules. Trial participants were enrolled into age subgroups of 18-55, 56-69 and 70-plus years, which contained about 150, 28 and 57 TCR-sequenced participants, respectively. TCR sequencing was performed for 230 to 250 trial participants, of whom about 210 were given two doses of AZD1222 and around 25 were given two doses of MenACWY control vaccine. Broad study findings and their caveats: CD4 TCRs associated with the vaccine covered the entire spike protein, and the dominant responses were in regions 160-218 and 743-854. After two AZD1222 doses, spike-specific TCR breadth and depth were significantly higher than at day 0 and than in MenACWY recipients. Only a handful of AZD1222 recipients were SARS-CoV-2 seropositive at baseline, limiting conclusions about previously exposed vaccinees. Because no day 14 peak-response samples were available, repertoires were characterized only after the peak T cell response. In the small 56-69-year group, the increase in depth fell short of significance, most likely because of low power. Participants were mostly white British, with more females than males. The authors suggested clonal diversity may have been underestimated. Reportedly, close to half of the unique spike-specific TCRs recognized epitopes lying outside the regions that are mutated in the B.1.351 and B.1.1.7 variants.

The CDR3 regions of human TCRbeta chains were subjected to immunosequencing. The published analysis was carried out like this. Repertoire TCRs were checked for matches against a reference library of SARS-CoV-2-specific TCRs that had been generated using the MIRA antigen-specificity platform. Breadth was defined as the fraction of unique TCRs that were SARS-CoV-2-associated, and depth was defined as the fraction of total T cells that were SARS-CoV-2-associated. Using the MIRA data, every spike-specific TCR was mapped to the spike region that the TCR reacted to and assigned to either a CD4 or a CD8 class. Log10-transformed breadth and depth values were compared by one-way ANOVA with Sidak's multiple comparisons tests. The table was pulled from immuneACCESS by TCRdb, which kept in-frame rearrangements only. Such tables lose some clones; where checked, under half of the loss comes from unresolved V genes, and the rest has no known cause. The V and J calls and the clone size are those of that table, but D and trimming were determined from the DNA. The sample table records about 130,000 clones; more than 85% of these occur just once. 5% to 5.5% of the sample lies in the top ten.

Remarks on this clone: Its antigen target is currently unknown. Base quality data are lacking; no much larger clone is found one base away.

Reading the label with the study, this specimen's time point is: baseline before first vaccination. Vaccinee samples came from UK trials COV001 and COV002, including a single-blind randomized controlled phase 2/3 trial of AZD1222 (ChAdOx1 nCoV-19) in healthy adults. For TCRbeta chain sequencing, PBMC samples from trial participants were taken at day 0 and at day 28 after the second dose. Taken from the germline V gene, the CDR1 and CDR2 loops are ENHRY and SYGVKD. Counted from cysteine to phenylalanine, this CDR3 has 14 amino acids. The read is trimmed to its CDR3 DNA, 42 bases read in frame from base 1. V gives up 4 bases and J gives up 5 bases, and the segment between their germline ends measures 14 bases.

This TCR derives from an adult in good health. This receptor chain uses TRBV10-3 and TRBJ2-5; a tentative D match to TRBD1 spans 6 bases. The sequenced sample was peripheral blood, obtained on day 0 of AZD1222 vaccination. The DNA sequence reads TGTGCCATCAGTGCCCTGGACAGTCCCGAGACCCAGTACTTC. Translated, this is CAISALDSPETQYF.